The entry that follows covers one TCR beta chain sequence. Its antigen is unknown. Time point reported: peripheral blood 6 weeks after treatment start. Each individual provided 1 to 8 samples (taken pretreatment and on-treatment). The CDR3 has 14 residues. These data are taken from a study of PD-L1 blockade in urothelial cancer. Study-wide points: Pretreatment blood TCR clonality under the median forecast improved survival.

TCRdb keeps only in-frame clones here, not all; method: immunoSEQ multiplex PCR. The data show about 130,000 clones, about 83% seen once. The specimen comprised PBMCs, sampled around atezolizumab (anti-PD-L1) treatment. This clonotype originated in a man aged 50 to 60 with urothelial cancer. The rearrangement uses TRBV21-1 and TRBJ1-1; the listed D gene, TRBD1, was not tested against the DNA. TRBV21-1 is marked as a pseudogene. The CDR3 loop is CASLGQRERTEAFF. CDR3 DNA: TGTGCCAGCTTGGGACAACGGGAAAGGACTGAAGCTTTCTTT.